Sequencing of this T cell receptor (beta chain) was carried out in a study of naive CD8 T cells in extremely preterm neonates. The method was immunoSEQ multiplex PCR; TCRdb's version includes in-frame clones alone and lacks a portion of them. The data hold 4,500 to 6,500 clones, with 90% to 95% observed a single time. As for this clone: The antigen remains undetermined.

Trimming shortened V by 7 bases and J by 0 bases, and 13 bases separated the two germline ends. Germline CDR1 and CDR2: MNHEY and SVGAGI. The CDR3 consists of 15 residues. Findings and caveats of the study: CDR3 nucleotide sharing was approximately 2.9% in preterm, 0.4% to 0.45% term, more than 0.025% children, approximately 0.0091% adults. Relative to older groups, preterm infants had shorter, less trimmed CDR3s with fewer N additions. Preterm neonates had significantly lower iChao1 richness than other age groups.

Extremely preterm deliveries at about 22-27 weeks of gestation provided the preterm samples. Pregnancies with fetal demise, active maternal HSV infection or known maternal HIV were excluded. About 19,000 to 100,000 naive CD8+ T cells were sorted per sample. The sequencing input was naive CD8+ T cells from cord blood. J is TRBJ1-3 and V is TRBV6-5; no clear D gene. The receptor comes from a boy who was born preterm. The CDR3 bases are TGTGCCAGCACCCCCCACGGGAACTCTGGAAACACCATATATTTT. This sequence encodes CASTPHGNSGNTIYF.